These 17 T cell receptor beta chains were sequenced from one sample in a study of T cells after posttransplantation cyclophosphamide. Cyclophosphamide on days +3 and +4 followed busulfan-fludarabine conditioning and a marrow graft. Profiled with immunoSEQ multiplex PCR; TCRdb holds only in-frame clones, not every one. The sample carries about 16,000 clones, roughly nine tenths recorded once. This material consisted of CD4+ T cells sorted from blood, taken after allogeneic stem cell transplant with posttransplant cyclophosphamide. The receptor set was obtained from a male patient aged 60 to 75 who received an allogeneic stem cell transplant from a related donor and was CMV-positive. Some T cells may originate from the graft donor.

The V gene is TRBV5-4, the J gene TRBJ2-7, with 8 bases aligning to TRBD2. Germline values: CDR1 SGHNT, CDR2 YYREEE (reference sequence). The CDR3 is 15 amino acids. V shed 3 bases, J shed 2 bases, and the junction held 7 bases outside the gene matches. The CDR3 coding sequence is TGTGCCAGCAGCTCCGGGACTAGTAGAACCTACGAGCAGTACTTC. Amino acid sequence: CASSSGTSRTYEQYF.

The table lists this clone with a count of one. This sequence joins TRBV7-2 and TRBJ2-5; perhaps TRBD1 as D (7 bases). The assigned J gene may be wrong: the sequence end matches TRBJ2-7 better. This CDR3 is built from 15 residues. The germline V gene encodes CDR1 SGHTA and CDR2 FQGNSA. CDR3 DNA: TGTGCCAGCAGCTTGGGCGCGGGACAGCCCTACGAGCAGTACTTC. The encoded protein is CASSLGAGQPYEQYF.

The rearrangement links TRBV10-3 to TRBJ2-7, with 7 bases that match TRBD1. CDR3 size: 15 residues. Germline lookup yields CDR1 ENHRY and CDR2 SYGVKD. V was clipped by 6 bases and J by 1 base; unmatched bases: 9. CDR3 DNA sequence: TGTGCCATCAGCAACACAGGGGTCGTATCCTACGAGCAGTACTTC. It is translated as CAISNTGVVSYEQYF.

This clone has only one observation. This chain connects TRBV18 to TRBJ1-2; D remains ambiguous. V shed 6 bases and J shed 6 bases, with 20 bases lying between them. The CDR3 extends over 15 amino acids. Per germline, CDR1 KGHSH and CDR2 LQKENI. Here the CDR3 DNA reads TGTGCCAGCTCCCCTAACCAGGCCGGGGAAGATGGCTACACCTTC. Translated: CASSPNQAGEDGYTF.

The rearrangement joins TRBV6-5 to TRBJ2-5, with D tentatively TRBD2 (5 bases). The CDR3 extends over 15 amino acids. The V gene's germline CDR1 is MNHEY and CDR2 SVGAGI. V was clipped by 0 bases and J by 3 bases, with 11 bases between them. The CDR3 DNA reads as TGTGCCAGCAGTTACTCGACCTACGGGGAAGAGACCCAGTACTTC. Translation: CASSYSTYGEETQYF.

This clone has more than one count but fewer than ten. The rearrangement joins TRBV4-3 to TRBJ2-5; 7 bases are shared with TRBD1. The CDR3 is 17 amino acids. J was trimmed by 3 bases and V by 0 bases; bases with no gene match: 10. Germline CDR1 LGHNA, CDR2 YSLEER. In DNA, the CDR3 is TGCGCCAGCAGCCAAGATCTGGGGCGGACAGGTAAAGAGACCCAGTACTTC. Protein: CASSQDLGRTGKETQYF.

This chain connects TRBV7-8 to TRBJ1-2; D gene ambiguous. V was clipped by 0 bases and J by 3 bases, with 5 bases between them. The germline V gene encodes CDR1 SGHVS and CDR2 FQNEAQ. CDR3 size: 13 residues. The CDR3 here is CASSLASDYGYTF. CDR3 DNA sequence: TGTGCCAGCAGCTTAGCATCTGACTATGGCTACACCTTC. Variable domain in full (rest from reference TRBV7-8 and TRBJ1-2): GAGVSQSPRYKVAKRGQDVALRCDPISGHVSLFWYQQALGQGPEFLTYFQNEAQLDKSGLPSDRFFAERPEGSVSTLKIQRTQQEDSAVYLCASSLASDYGYTFGSGTRLTVV.

The chain couples TRBV2 to TRBJ1-2; D is possibly TRBD1 (5 bases). Deletions cut 3 bases from V and 10 bases from J, with 18 bases between. CDR3 length equals 14 residues. Germline V gene lookup returns CDR1 SNHLY and CDR2 FYNNEI. The CDR3 DNA sequence: TGTGCCAGCAGTGACGGCCAGGGAAGCAACGACTACACCTTC. Translation gives CASSDGQGSNDYTF.

The chain combines TRBV9 with TRBJ2-3; 15 bases map to TRBD2. Trimming cost V 3 bases and J 10 bases; bases outside gene matches: 6. The CDR3 extends over 15 amino acids. Germline V gene lookup returns CDR1 SGDLS and CDR2 YYNGEE. This CDR3 reads CASSAGTSGGKAQYF. The CDR3 region has the DNA TGTGCCAGCAGCGCCGGGACTAGCGGGGGGAAGGCGCAGTATTTT.

The chain links TRBV6-1 to TRBJ2-7, with D perhaps matching TRBD2 (6 bases). Germline V gene lookup returns CDR1 MNHNS and CDR2 SASEGT. The CDR3 is made up of 14 amino acids. V was trimmed by 3 bases and J by 3 bases, leaving 12 bases between them. The CDR3 DNA sequence: TGTGCCAGCAGTGAGTCAGGGACTTACTACGAGCAGTACTTC. Its translation: CASSESGTYYEQYF.

The chain joins TRBV10-3 to TRBJ1-5; 8 bases fit TRBD1. This CDR3 contains 15 residues. Germline trimming cut 4 bases from V and 5 bases from J; bases unmatched to any gene: 7. Germline CDR1 reads ENHRY; CDR2 reads SYGVKD. This CDR3 is CAISAGQGSDQPQHF. CDR3 nucleotides: TGTGCCATCAGTGCCGGACAGGGAAGCGATCAGCCCCAGCATTTT.

V gene TRBV28 combines with J gene TRBJ1-2, with 10 positions matching TRBD1. V shed 6 bases and J 5 bases; nucleotides not matched to a gene: 6. There are 14 residues in the CDR3. Germline V lookup: CDR1 MDHEN, CDR2 SYDVKM. The DNA for the CDR3 is TGTGCCAGCAGACTGACAGGGGGCACATATGGCTACACCTTC. This encodes CASRLTGGTYGYTF.

This clone occurred once. The gene calls are TRBV7-6 and TRBJ2-1; perhaps TRBD1 as D (5 bases). V lost 3 bases and J 6 bases, leaving 12 bases between the germline ends. In germline, CDR1 is SGHVS, CDR2 FNYEAQ. The CDR3 has 14 residues. The DNA for the CDR3 is TGTGCCAGCAGCTTGGACCCTAGGGGCAATGAGCAGTTCTTC. Translation gives CASSLDPRGNEQFF.

The rearrangement joins TRBV5-6 to TRBJ2-2; TRBD1 might be the D (5 bases). Germline V gives CDR1 SGHDT, CDR2 YYEEEE. The CDR3 has 13 amino acids. V shed 5 bases and J shed 5 bases, with 10 bases lying between them. The chain's CDR3 is CASSPRVTGELFF. DNA of the CDR3: TGTGCCAGCAGTCCCAGGGTTACCGGGGAGCTGTTTTTT.

J is TRBJ2-3 and V is TRBV5-1, with D hard to call. Germline-derived CDR1 and CDR2 are SGHRS and YFSETQ. The CDR3 length is 14 residues. V lost 0 bases to trimming and J lost 2 bases, with 7 bases between them. The CDR3: CASSLGEITDTQYF. The CDR3 region has the DNA TGCGCCAGCAGCTTGGGAGAAATCACAGATACGCAGTATTTT. Drawing the rest from reference TRBV5-1 and TRBJ2-3, the complete variable domain is KAGVTQTPRYLIKTRGQQVTLSCSPISGHRSVSWYQQTPGQGLQFLFEYFSETQRNKGNFPGRFSGRQFSNSRSEMNVSTLELGDSALYLCASSLGEITDTQYFGPGTRLTVL.

The chain recombines TRBV9 with TRBJ1-1; a possible D gene is TRBD1 (5 bases). V was pared by 4 bases and J by 4 bases, with 17 bases between. The germline V gene encodes CDR1 SGDLS and CDR2 YYNGEE. The CDR3 runs 15 residues. The CDR3 DNA sequence: TGTGCCAGCAGCCCTCAGGAGGGGATAGGCACTGAAGCTTTCTTT. It yields the protein CASSPQEGIGTEAFF.

The chain recombines TRBV19 with TRBJ2-2, with 12 bases fitting TRBD1. Germline V gene lookup returns CDR1 LNHDA and CDR2 SQIVND (reference sequence). The CDR3 extends over 18 amino acids. The J segment lost 7 bases and the V segment lost 1 base, leaving 10 bases of the junction unmatched. The CDR3 DNA is TGTGCCAGTAGTATAGCGTGGGGACAGGGGGCGAGAGGCGGGGAGCTGTTTTTT. Translation: CASSIAWGQGARGGELFF. Full variable domain (missing parts from reference TRBV19 and TRBJ2-2): DGGITQSPKYLFRKEGQNVTLSCEQNLNHDAMYWYRQDPGQGLRLIYYSQIVNDFQKGDIAEGYSVSREKKESFPLTVTSAQKNPTAFYLCASSIAWGQGARGGELFFGEGSRLTVL.